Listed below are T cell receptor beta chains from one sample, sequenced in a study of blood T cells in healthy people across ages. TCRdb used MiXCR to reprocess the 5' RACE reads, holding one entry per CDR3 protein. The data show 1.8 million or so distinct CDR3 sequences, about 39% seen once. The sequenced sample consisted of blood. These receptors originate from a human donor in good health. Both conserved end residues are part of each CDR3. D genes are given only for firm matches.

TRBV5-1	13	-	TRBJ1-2	CASSLEGHLGYTF
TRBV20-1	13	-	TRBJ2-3	CSANGYGGDTQYF
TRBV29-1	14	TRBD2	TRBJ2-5	CSVESSGAEETQYF
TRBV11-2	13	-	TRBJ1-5	CASSEQTYQPQHF
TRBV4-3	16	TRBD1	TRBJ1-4	CASSPNPGTVNEKLFF
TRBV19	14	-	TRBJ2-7	CASSIRGGLDEQYF
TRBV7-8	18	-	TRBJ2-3	CASSPTRAVIDSTDTQYF
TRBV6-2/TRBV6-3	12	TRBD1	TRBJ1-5	CAVRTGTQPQHF
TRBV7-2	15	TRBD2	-	CASSLGLAVRETQYF
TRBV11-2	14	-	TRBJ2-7	CASSLMQGSHEQYF
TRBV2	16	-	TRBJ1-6	CASSDVGDGSGSPLHF
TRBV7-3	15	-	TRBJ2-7	CASSPEGGSGYEQYF
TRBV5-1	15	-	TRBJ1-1	CASSSPQGGNTEAFF
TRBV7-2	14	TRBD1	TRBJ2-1	CASSQGQDGGEQFF
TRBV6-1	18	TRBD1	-	CASTRVTTGLISYNEQYF
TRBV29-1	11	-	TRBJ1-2	CSVEDLSGYTF
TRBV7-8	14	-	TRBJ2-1	CASSLAIAYNEQFF
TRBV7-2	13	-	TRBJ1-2	CASRSGPTAGYTF
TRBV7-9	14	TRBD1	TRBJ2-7	CASSFVQGADEQYF
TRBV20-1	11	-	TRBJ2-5	CSAQQGLTQYF
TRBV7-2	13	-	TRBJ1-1	CASSLWEATEAFF
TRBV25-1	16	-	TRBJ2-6	CASSLLQVSGASVLTF
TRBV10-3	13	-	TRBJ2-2	CAISRDVNGELFF
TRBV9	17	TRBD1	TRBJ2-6	CASSDGQGRVGATVLTF
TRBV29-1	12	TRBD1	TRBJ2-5	CSVEARGETQYF
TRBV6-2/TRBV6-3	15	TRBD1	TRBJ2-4	CASSPTGERGNIQYF